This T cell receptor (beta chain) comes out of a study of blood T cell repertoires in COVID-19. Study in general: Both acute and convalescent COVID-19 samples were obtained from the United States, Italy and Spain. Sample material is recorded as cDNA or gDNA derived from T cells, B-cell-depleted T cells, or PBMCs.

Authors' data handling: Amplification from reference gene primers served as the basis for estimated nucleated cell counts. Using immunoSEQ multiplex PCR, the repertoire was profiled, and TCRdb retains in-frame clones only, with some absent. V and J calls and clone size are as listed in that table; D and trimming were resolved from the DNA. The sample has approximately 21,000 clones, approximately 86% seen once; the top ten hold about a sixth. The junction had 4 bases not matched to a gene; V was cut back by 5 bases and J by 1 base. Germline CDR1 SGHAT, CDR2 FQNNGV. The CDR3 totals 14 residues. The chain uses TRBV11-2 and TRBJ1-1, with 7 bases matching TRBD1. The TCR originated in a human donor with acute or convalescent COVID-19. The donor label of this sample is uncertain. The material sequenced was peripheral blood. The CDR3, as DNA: TGTGCCAGCAGCATATGGACAGGGAACACTGAAGCTTTCTTT. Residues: CASSIWTGNTEAFF.